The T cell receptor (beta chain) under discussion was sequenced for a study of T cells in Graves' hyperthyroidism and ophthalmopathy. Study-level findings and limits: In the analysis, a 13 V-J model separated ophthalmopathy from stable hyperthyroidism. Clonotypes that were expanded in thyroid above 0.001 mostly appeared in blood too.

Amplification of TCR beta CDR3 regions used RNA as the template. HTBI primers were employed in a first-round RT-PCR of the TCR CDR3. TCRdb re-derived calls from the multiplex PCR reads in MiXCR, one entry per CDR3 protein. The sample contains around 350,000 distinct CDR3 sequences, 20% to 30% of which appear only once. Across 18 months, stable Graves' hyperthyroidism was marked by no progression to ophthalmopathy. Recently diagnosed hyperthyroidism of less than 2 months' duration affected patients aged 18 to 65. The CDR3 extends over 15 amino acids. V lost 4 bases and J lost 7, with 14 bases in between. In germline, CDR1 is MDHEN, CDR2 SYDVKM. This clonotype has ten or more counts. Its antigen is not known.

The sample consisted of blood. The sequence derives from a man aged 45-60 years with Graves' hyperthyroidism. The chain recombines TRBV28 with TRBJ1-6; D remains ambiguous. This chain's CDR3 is CASSSDIASNSPLHF. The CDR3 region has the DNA TGTGCCAGCAGTTCCGACATCGCCTCGAATTCACCCCTCCACTTT.